This T cell receptor beta chain derives from a study of T cell repertoires in cytomegalovirus infection. Study-wide context: HLA-C-restricted CMV epitopes, recently identified, and well-studied HLA-B-restricted ones were used by the study. Findings of the study overall: CMV-specific TCR beta clonotypes restricted by HLA-C dominated the ex vivo response. There were carriers of CMV plus the relevant HLA, and cumulative public TCR beta family frequency identified them.

TCRdb itself ran the reads through MiXCR, one entry per CDR3 protein. The sample holds more than 110,000 distinct CDR3 sequences, roughly a third seen once. There are a few counts of this clonotype. Its antigen remains unidentified. From germline, CDR1 is SEHNR and CDR2 FQNEAQ (reference sequence). V was clipped by 5 bases and J by 2 bases, with 21 bases between them. CDR3 size: 17 residues. The rearrangement uses TRBV7-9 and TRBJ1-2, with D maybe TRBD1 (5 bases). The material was CD8+ T cells from cultured PBMCs, obtained from culture after CMV antigen stimulation. This TCR was sampled from a human donor in good health (CMV status not recorded). Some clones in this sample may be carry-over from other donors' samples. This CDR3 reads CASSLPGVGALNYGYTF. Written as DNA, the CDR3 is TGTGCCAGCAGCCTCCCGGGGGTAGGGGCGCTAAACTATGGCTACACCTTC.